The clone carrying this T cell receptor (beta chain) has ten or more counts. Its antigen remains unidentified. The same CDR3 arises from other DNA sequences in this sample as well. Both subsets, CD45RA+ naive and CD45RA-negative memory, were split from the CD4+ cells. Repertoires were generated with immunoSEQ multiplex PCR, while TCRdb's copy carries only in-frame clones and drops some. This table has 950,000 to 1,300,000 clones, around 75% appearing once. This sample was taken from a study of shared clonotypes between healthy human individuals. Between the trimmed V and J ends, which lost 3 bases and 2 bases, there was a span of 12 bases. The germline gives CDR1 SGHRS, CDR2 YFSETQ. CDR3 length: 14 amino acids. General study points: Approximately 5% was the fraction of naive CD4 clonotypes found shared across four donors.

The specimen was memory CD4+ T cells sorted from blood. Subset reported: CD45RA-negative fraction. The gene calls are TRBV5-1 and TRBJ2-7, with a tentative D call TRBD2 (6 bases). The source is a man between 18 and 29 years old in good health. In nucleotides, the CDR3 is TGCGCCAGCAGCTCGGGCGGGGAGACCTACGAGCAGTACTTC. It translates to CASSSGGETYEQYF.